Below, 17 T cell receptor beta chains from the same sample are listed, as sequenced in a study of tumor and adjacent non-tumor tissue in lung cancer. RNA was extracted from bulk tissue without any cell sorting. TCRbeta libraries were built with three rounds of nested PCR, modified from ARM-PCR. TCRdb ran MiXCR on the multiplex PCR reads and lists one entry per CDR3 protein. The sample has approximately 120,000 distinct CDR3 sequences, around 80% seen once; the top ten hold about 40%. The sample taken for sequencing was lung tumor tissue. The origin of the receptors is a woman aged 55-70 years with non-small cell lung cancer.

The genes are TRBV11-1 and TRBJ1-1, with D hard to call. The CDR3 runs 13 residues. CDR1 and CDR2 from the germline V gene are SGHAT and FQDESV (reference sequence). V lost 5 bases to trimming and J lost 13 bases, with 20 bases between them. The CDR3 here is CASSRDRNTKVFF. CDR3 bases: TGTGCCAGCAGCCGGGATCGCAACACTAAAGTTTTCTTT.

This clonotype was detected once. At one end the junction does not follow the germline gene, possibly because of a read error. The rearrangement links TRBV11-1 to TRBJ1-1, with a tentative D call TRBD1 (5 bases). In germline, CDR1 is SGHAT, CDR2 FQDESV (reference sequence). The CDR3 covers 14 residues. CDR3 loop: CASSIIGRAAGAFF. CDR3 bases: TGTGCTAGCAGCATTATTGGGAGAGCGGCCGGGGCTTTCTTC.

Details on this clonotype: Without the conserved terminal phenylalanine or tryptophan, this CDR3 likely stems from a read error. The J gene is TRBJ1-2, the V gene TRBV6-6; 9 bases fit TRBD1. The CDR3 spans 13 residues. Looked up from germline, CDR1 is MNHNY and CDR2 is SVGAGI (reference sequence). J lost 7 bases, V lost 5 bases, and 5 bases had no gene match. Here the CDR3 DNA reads TGTGCCAGCAGTGACAGGGGGGGGACTGGCTACACCTTA. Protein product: CASSDRGGTGYTL.

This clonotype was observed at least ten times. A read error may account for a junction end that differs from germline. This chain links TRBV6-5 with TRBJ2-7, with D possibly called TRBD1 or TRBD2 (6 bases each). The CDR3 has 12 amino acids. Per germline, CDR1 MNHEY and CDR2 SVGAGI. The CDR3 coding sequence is TGTGCCAGCAAATCGGGGGCTGGCAGGGAGTTCTTC. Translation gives CASKSGAGREFF.

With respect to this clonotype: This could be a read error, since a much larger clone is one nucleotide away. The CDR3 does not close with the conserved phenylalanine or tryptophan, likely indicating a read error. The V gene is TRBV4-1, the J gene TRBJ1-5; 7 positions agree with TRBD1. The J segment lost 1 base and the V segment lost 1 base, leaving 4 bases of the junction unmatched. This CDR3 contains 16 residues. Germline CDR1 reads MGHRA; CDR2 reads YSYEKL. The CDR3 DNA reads TGCGCCAGCAGCCAAGGTTACAGGGGAAGCAATCAGCCCCAGCATTTA. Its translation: CASSQGYRGSNQPQHL.

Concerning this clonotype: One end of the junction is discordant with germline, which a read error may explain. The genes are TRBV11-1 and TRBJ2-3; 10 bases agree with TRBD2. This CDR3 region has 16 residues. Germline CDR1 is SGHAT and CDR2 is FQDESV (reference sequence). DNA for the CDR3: TGTGCCAGCAGCTCCCGGACTAGCGGATCCACAAATACGCAGTATTTT. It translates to CASSSRTSGSTNTQYF.

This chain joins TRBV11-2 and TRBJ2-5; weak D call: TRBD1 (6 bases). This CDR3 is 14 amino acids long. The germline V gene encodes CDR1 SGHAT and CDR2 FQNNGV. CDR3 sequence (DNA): TGTGGCAACAGCTTTAACAGGGACCAAGAGACCCAGTACTTC. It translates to CGNSFNRDQETQYF.

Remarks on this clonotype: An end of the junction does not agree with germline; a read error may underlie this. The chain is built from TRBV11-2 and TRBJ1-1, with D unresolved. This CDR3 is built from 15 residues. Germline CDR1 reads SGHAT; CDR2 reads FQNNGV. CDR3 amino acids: CASSLDPPTYTEVFF. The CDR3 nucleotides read TGTGCCAGCAGCTTAGATCCGCCTACGTACACTGAAGTTTTCTTT.

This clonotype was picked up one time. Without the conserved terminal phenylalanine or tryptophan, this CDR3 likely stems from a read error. CDR3 region: CASSDVYNTEAFS. The CDR3 DNA follows: TGTGCCAGTAGTGACGTTTACAACACTGAAGCTTTCTCT. V is TRBV6-1 and J is TRBJ1-1, with no clear D. The germline CDR1 and CDR2 sequences are MNHNS and SASEGT. The CDR3 consists of 13 residues.

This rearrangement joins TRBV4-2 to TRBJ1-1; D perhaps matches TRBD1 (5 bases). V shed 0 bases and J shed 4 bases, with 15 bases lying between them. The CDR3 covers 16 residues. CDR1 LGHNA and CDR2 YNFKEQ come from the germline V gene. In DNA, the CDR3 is TGTGCCAGCAGCCAAGAATGCGGGACTGGGCCCACTGAAGCTTTCTTT. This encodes CASSQECGTGPTEAFF.

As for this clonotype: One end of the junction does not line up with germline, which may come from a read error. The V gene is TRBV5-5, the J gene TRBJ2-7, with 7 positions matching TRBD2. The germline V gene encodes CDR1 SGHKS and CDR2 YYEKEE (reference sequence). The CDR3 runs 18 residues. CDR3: CASSLEGPSGGSSYEQYF. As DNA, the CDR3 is TGTGCCAGCAGCTTGGAAGGGCCTAGCGGAGGGAGTTCCTACGAACAGTACTTC.

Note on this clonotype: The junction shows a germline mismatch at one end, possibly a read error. This CDR3 reads CASSCAAYKSPLHF. The CDR3 bases are TGTGCCAGCAGTTGCGCAGCTTATAAATCACCCCTCCACTTT. The rearrangement uses TRBV6-5 and TRBJ1-6; D gene uncertain. The CDR3 sequence is 14 residues long. Germline loops: CDR1 MNHEY, CDR2 SVGAGI.

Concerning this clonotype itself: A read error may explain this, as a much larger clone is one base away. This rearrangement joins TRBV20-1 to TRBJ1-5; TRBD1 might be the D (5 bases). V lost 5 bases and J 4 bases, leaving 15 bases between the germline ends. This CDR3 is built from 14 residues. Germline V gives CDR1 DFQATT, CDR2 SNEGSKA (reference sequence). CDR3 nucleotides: TGCAGTGCTGTGGAAGGCGGGGGGAATCAGCCCCAGCATTTT. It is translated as CSAVEGGGNQPQHF.

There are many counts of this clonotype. The CDR3 DNA is TGTGCCAGCAGCCAACAGGGTACGAACACTGAAGCTTTCTTT. Protein product: CASSQQGTNTEAFF. V and J are TRBV4-2 and TRBJ1-1, with D perhaps matching TRBD1 (5 bases). The CDR3 totals 14 residues. Trimming removed 2 bases at V and 1 base at J, with 8 bases between. Germline CDR1 reads LGHNA; CDR2 reads YNFKEQ.

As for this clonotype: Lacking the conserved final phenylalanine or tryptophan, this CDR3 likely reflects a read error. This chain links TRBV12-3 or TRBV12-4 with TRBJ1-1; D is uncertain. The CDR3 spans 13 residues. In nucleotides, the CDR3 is TGTACCAGCAGTTCAAATACAAACACTGAAGCTTTCCTT. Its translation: CTSSSNTNTEAFL.

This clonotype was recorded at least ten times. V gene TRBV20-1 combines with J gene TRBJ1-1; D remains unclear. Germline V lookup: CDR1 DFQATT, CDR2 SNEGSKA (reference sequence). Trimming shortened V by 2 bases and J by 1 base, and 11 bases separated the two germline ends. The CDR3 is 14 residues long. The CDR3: CSARMLGSNTEAFF. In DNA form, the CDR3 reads TGCAGTGCTAGAATGTTGGGCTCGAACACTGAAGCTTTCTTT.

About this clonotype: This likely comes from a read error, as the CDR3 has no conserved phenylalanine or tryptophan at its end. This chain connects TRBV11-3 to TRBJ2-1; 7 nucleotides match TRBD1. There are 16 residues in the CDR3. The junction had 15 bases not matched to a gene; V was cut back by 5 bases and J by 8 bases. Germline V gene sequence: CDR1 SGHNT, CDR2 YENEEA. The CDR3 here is CASSNEGTDVYDEQFL. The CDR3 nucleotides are TGTGCCAGCAGCAATGAGGGGACAGATGTTTACGATGAGCAGTTCTTA.